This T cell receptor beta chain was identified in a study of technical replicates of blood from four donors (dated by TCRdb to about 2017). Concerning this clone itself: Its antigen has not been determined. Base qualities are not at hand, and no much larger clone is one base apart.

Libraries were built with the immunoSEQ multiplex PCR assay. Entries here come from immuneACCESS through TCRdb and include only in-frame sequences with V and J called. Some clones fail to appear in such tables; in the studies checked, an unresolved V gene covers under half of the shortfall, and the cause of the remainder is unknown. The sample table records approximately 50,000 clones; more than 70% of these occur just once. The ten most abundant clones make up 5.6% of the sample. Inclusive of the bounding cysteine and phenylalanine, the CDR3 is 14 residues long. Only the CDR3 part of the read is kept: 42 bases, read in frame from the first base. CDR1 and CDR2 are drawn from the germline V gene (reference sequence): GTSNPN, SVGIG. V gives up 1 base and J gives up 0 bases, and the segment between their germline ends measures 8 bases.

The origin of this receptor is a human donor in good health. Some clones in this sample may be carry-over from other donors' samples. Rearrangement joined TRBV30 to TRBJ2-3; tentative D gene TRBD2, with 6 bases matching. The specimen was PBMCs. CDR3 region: CAWSGGRSTDTQYF. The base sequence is TGTGCCTGGAGTGGGGGGAGGAGCACAGATACGCAGTATTTT.